The 24 T cell receptor beta chains below all came from one sample that was sequenced in a study of response to subunit inactivated influenza vaccine (dated by TCRdb to the late 2010s). The library was made by RT-PCR. For sequencing, an Illumina HiSeq 2500 was employed. The raw public data were reprocessed by TCRdb itself: fastp quality trimming at Q25, MiXCR clonotype calling, in-frame beta chains only. Rows with one shared CDR3 protein collapse into an entry with the most common genes and DNA. Recorded for this sample are hundreds of thousands of distinct CDR3 sequences; over 11% of them occurred a single time. The top ten constitute around 7.3% of the sample. Source: PBMCs from blood, taken 14 to 15 days before vaccination. All receptors come from a man aged 50 to 60 who received an inactivated influenza vaccine. Donor details come from another sample of the same person, matched by shared clones.

The genes are TRBV28 and TRBJ2-7; a possible D gene is TRBD1 (5 bases). V was pared by 8 bases and J by 2 bases, with 13 bases between. The CDR3 covers 13 residues. CDR1 MDHEN and CDR2 SYDVKM come from the germline V gene. CDR3 loop: CASHRGRTYEQYF. Written as DNA, the CDR3 is TGTGCCAGCCATAGGGGCAGAACCTACGAGCAGTACTTC.

The V and J genes are TRBV10-3 and TRBJ2-1, with 9 bases that match TRBD2. This CDR3 spans 15 amino acids. V lost 6 bases to trimming and J lost 8 bases; unmatched junction nucleotides: 11. Germline V gene lookup returns CDR1 ENHRY and CDR2 SYGVKD. CDR3 sequence reads: CAISQLAGELDEQFF. The CDR3 DNA reads TGTGCCATCAGCCAATTAGCGGGAGAATTGGATGAGCAGTTCTTC.

This clonotype was observed a handful of times. This rearrangement joins TRBV6-1 to TRBJ2-2, with 9 bases that match TRBD1. The V segment lost 6 bases and the J segment 4 bases; nucleotides outside the gene matches: 6. The V gene's germline CDR1 is MNHNS and CDR2 SASEGT. This CDR3 has 15 residues. The CDR3 DNA reads TGTGCCAGCAGCCCCCGGGACAGGGTCACCGGGGAGCTGTTTTTT. Encoded protein: CASSPRDRVTGELFF.

This clonotype was counted at least ten times. The rearrangement joins TRBV4-1 to TRBJ2-3; D ambiguous. Germline V gene data show CDR1 as MGHRA and CDR2 as YSYEKL. V gave up 0 bases and J gave up 4 bases, with 11 bases separating them. The CDR3 consists of 15 residues. CDR3: CASSQDGSGPDTQYF. The CDR3 nucleotides are TGCGCCAGCAGCCAAGATGGGTCTGGGCCAGATACGCAGTATTTT.

This clonotype occurred a few times. The chain joins TRBV7-9 to TRBJ2-5; TRBD1 matches 7 bases. The CDR3 is 15 amino acids. V lost 5 bases, J lost 0 bases, and 6 bases stayed unmatched. Germline V gives CDR1 SEHNR, CDR2 FQNEAQ (reference sequence). CDR3 in DNA: TGTGCCAGCAGCAACGGACAGGCCCACCAAGAGACCCAGTACTTC. Protein: CASSNGQAHQETQYF.

J is TRBJ2-7 and V is TRBV11-1; D might be TRBD2 (6 bases). CDR1 is SGHAT, CDR2 FQDESV, per germline (reference sequence). V was shortened by 5 bases and J by 2 bases, with 16 bases between the two germline ends. CDR3 length equals 15 residues. The CDR3, as DNA: TGTGCCAGCAGCGTCGCGGGACGGCCGACCTACGAGCAGTACTTC. Amino acids: CASSVAGRPTYEQYF.

The chain recombines TRBV7-2 with TRBJ2-3; no firm D call. Germline V gene sequence: CDR1 SGHTA, CDR2 FQGNSA. Trimming stripped 1 base from V and 5 bases from J, with 13 bases between. The CDR3 loop spans 15 amino acids. Here the CDR3 DNA reads TGTGCCAGCAGCTTAGGACACAGCTATGGAGATACGCAGTATTTT. Amino acids: CASSLGHSYGDTQYF.

This clonotype was detected only a few times. The J gene is TRBJ1-1, the V gene TRBV29-1; 9 bases agree with TRBD1. V lost 3 bases to trimming and J lost 1 base; unmatched junction nucleotides: 6. The germline CDR1 and CDR2 sequences are SQVTM and ANQGSEA. The CDR3 loop spans 15 amino acids. The CDR3 spells CSVEGTGNENTEAFF. The CDR3 DNA is TGCAGCGTTGAGGGGACAGGGAACGAGAACACTGAAGCTTTCTTT.

The V and J genes are TRBV27 and TRBJ1-1; weak D call: TRBD1 (5 bases). Germline assignment: CDR1 MNHEY and CDR2 SMNVEV (reference sequence). Trimming stripped 6 bases from V and 1 base from J, with 15 bases between. The CDR3 has 15 amino acids. CDR3 sequence reads: CASRDPTEGNTEAFF. The CDR3 DNA reads TGTGCCAGCAGGGACCCGACAGAGGGGAACACTGAAGCTTTCTTT.

The V gene is TRBV6-1, the J gene TRBJ2-7, with D perhaps TRBD2 (5 bases). This CDR3 is built from 14 residues. Trimming stripped 6 bases from V and 2 bases from J, with 14 bases between. CDR1 MNHNS and CDR2 SASEGT come from the germline V gene. The CDR3 sequence: CASRLRDRAYEQYF. The CDR3 DNA reads TGTGCCAGCAGGCTCCGGGATCGGGCCTACGAGCAGTACTTC.

This clonotype was counted only a few times. V is TRBV6-5 and J is TRBJ2-7; tentative D call: TRBD1 (5 bases). The length of the CDR3 is 14 residues. Deletions cut 0 bases from V and 3 bases from J, with 9 bases between. CDR1 MNHEY and CDR2 SVGAGI come from the germline V gene. The CDR3 coding sequence is TGTGCCAGCAGTTACTCACCAGGGATCTACGAGCAGTACTTC. Amino acids: CASSYSPGIYEQYF.

The genes are TRBV19 and TRBJ2-7; TRBD2 matches at 8 bases. Germline V gene lookup returns CDR1 LNHDA and CDR2 SQIVND (reference sequence). The trim removed 2 bases at V and 7 bases at J, leaving 7 bases unmatched. This CDR3 is built from 14 residues. CDR3 loop: CASSIQSSSGEQYF. In DNA, the CDR3 is TGTGCCAGTAGTATACAGTCGTCTAGCGGGGAGCAGTACTTC.

This clonotype has just a few counts. This rearrangement joins TRBV6-2 or TRBV6-3 to TRBJ2-2; the match to TRBD2 covers 8 bases. The CDR3 covers 17 residues. The V segment lost 4 bases and the J segment 5 bases; nucleotides outside the gene matches: 12. CDR1 and CDR2 (germline): MNHEY, SVGEGT. The CDR3 bases are TGTGCCAGCAGTTCCCCTTTCGGGGGGGCGTCTACCGGGGAGCTGTTTTTT. Translating it yields CASSSPFGGASTGELFF.

The chain recombines TRBV6-1 with TRBJ2-7, with 8 bases fitting TRBD1. The CDR3 length is 18 residues. The V and J ends lost 8 bases and 1 base, in that order; junction bases with no gene match: 19. CDR1 MNHNS and CDR2 SASEGT come from the germline V gene. CDR3 sequence reads: CASSIRGRGRQYSYEQYF. CDR3 nucleotide sequence: TGTGCCAGCTCCATTAGAGGCAGGGGGCGGCAGTATTCCTACGAGCAGTACTTC.

Turning to this clonotype: The junction differs from germline at one of its ends, possibly a read error. The chain combines TRBV3-1 with TRBJ2-5, with D possibly matching TRBD1 (6 bases). The germline CDR1 and CDR2 sequences are LGHDT and YNNKEL (reference sequence). CDR3 length equals 15 residues. The CDR3 DNA reads TGTGCCAGCGGCCAAGTTTCCAGGGGACGAGGGGCCCAGTACTTC. It encodes CASGQVSRGRGAQYF.

Many counts were recorded for this clonotype. The chain uses TRBV11-2 and TRBJ2-1; possible D gene TRBD2, 5 bases. This CDR3 contains 17 residues. V lost 2 bases and J 1 base, leaving 15 bases between the germline ends. The germline CDR1 and CDR2 sequences are SGHAT and FQNNGV. For the CDR3, the DNA is TGTGCCAGCAGCTTATATCTAGCCAAGCAGTCCTACAATGAGCAGTTCTTC. As protein: CASSLYLAKQSYNEQFF.

This clonotype was observed a handful of times. The CDR3 loop is CASSYSLYNEQFF. In DNA, the CDR3 is TGTGCCAGCAGTTATAGTCTATACAATGAGCAGTTCTTC. The chain links TRBV6-2 or TRBV6-3 to TRBJ2-1; no reliable D call. The CDR3 runs to 13 residues. Germline V lookup: CDR1 MNHEY, CDR2 SVGEGT. With 3 bases removed from V and 4 bases from J, the gap between germline ends came to 7 bases.

The chain is built from TRBV24-1 and TRBJ2-2, with D maybe TRBD2 (6 bases). V was pared by 4 bases and J by 5 bases, with 10 bases between. The CDR3 extends over 14 amino acids. Germline V gene sequence: CDR1 KGHDR, CDR2 SFDVKD. This CDR3 reads CATSEIGSTGELFF. CDR3 DNA: TGTGCCACCAGTGAAATCGGGAGTACCGGGGAGCTGTTTTTT.

The chain has TRBV27 and TRBJ2-2; D is perhaps TRBD2 (6 bases). CDR1 is MNHEY and CDR2 is SMNVEV in the germline V gene (reference sequence). V dropped 4 bases and J dropped 6 bases, with 18 bases sitting between them. This CDR3 region has 16 residues. The CDR3 DNA reads TGTGCCAGCAGTTATGTGGGGGGAACCCCAGCCGGGGAGCTGTTTTTT. Translated: CASSYVGGTPAGELFF.

This clonotype was recorded at least ten times. CDR3 sequence reads: CASSLGAGANVLTF. CDR3 DNA: TGTGCCAGCAGTTTGGGGGCTGGGGCCAACGTCCTGACTTTC. J is TRBJ2-6 and V is TRBV7-2; D may correspond to TRBD1 or TRBD2 (5 bases each). Germline CDR1 is SGHTA and CDR2 is FQGNSA. V lost 6 bases and J 2 bases, leaving 8 bases between the germline ends. This CDR3 has 14 amino acids.

This clonotype was observed many times. This chain links TRBV18 with TRBJ1-2; 9 bases are shared with TRBD1. Losses at the gene ends were 6 bases for V and 5 bases for J; bases not matched to a gene: 4. CDR3 length: 13 residues. Germline assignment: CDR1 KGHSH and CDR2 LQKENI. CDR3 coding DNA: TGTGCCAGCTCCCGGGACAGGGAGTATGGCTACACCTTC. Its translation is CASSRDREYGYTF.

This clonotype was observed a few times. The chain couples TRBV6-2 or TRBV6-3 to TRBJ1-2; no reliable D call. In germline, CDR1 is MNHEY, CDR2 SVGEGT. This CDR3 contains 13 residues. Trimming stripped 5 bases from V and 6 bases from J, with 13 bases between. CDR3 amino acids: CASSRTSWDGYTF. The CDR3 region has the DNA TGTGCCAGCAGTCGAACATCCTGGGATGGCTACACCTTC.

This clonotype was detected ten times or more. This chain uses TRBV9 with TRBJ2-7; D gene uncertain. In germline, CDR1 is SGDLS, CDR2 YYNGEE. V lost 3 bases to trimming and J lost 7 bases, with 20 bases between them. The CDR3 totals 15 residues. The CDR3 loop reads CASSAKSDALGEQYF. CDR3 DNA sequence: TGTGCCAGCAGCGCAAAATCGGACGCCCTGGGAGAGCAGTACTTC. Supplemented by reference TRBV9 and TRBJ2-7, the full variable domain reads DSGVTQTPKHLITATGQRVTLRCSPRSGDLSVYWYQQSLDQGLQFLIQYYNGEERAKGNILERFSAQQFPDLHSELNLSSLELGDSALYFCASSAKSDALGEQYFGPGTRLTVT.

This clonotype was recorded a few times. In DNA, the CDR3 is TGTGCCAGCAGCCAAAGAGGCGGTGGTTACGAGCAGTACTTC. Protein: CASSQRGGGYEQYF. This rearrangement joins TRBV4-2 to TRBJ2-7, with D unresolved. The germline CDR1 and CDR2 sequences are LGHNA and YNFKEQ. This CDR3 contains 14 residues. V dropped 2 bases and J dropped 4 bases, with 12 bases sitting between them.